Below are 7 T cell receptor beta chains sequenced from a single sample in a study of T cells after yellow fever vaccination. TCRdb re-called the 5' RACE reads through MiXCR, storing one row per CDR3 protein. The top ten clones hold roughly 18% of a sample with fewer than 450,000 distinct CDR3 sequences, 11% of them seen once. The material was PBMCs, obtained on the day of the first yellow fever vaccination. Receptor source: a man aged 18 to 35 who received the YFV17D yellow fever vaccine.

J is TRBJ2-1 and V is TRBV29-1, with 8 positions matching TRBD1. The CDR3 is made up of 13 amino acids. J gave up 6 bases and V 6 bases, and 7 bases lay outside the gene matches. Germline assignment: CDR1 SQVTM and CDR2 ANQGSEA. The CDR3 nucleotides are TGCAGCGTGACAGGGGCGAGTCCCAATGAGCAGTTCTTC. Translating it yields CSVTGASPNEQFF.

In this sample, this clonotype turned up a few times. The chain links TRBV11-3 to TRBJ2-1; the match to TRBD2 covers 7 bases. The germline gives CDR1 SGHNT, CDR2 YENEEA. Germline trimming cut 1 base from V and 2 bases from J; bases unmatched to any gene: 5. CDR3 length equals 16 residues. The CDR3 DNA is TGTGCCAGCAGCTTAGTGCCCGGGGGGACCTACAATGAGCAGTTCTTC. It encodes CASSLVPGGTYNEQFF.

V usage is TRBV6-2 or TRBV6-3 and J usage is TRBJ2-1; D is undetermined. The V gene lost 6 bases and the J gene lost 8 bases, with 5 bases spanning the gap. Germline loops: CDR1 MNHEY, CDR2 SVGEGT. CDR3 length: 10 residues. This CDR3 is CASRGYEQFF. The CDR3 DNA reads as TGTGCCAGCAGAGGCTATGAGCAGTTCTTC.

The rearrangement uses TRBV7-3 and TRBJ2-5, with D maybe TRBD2 (5 bases). The CDR3 extends over 14 amino acids. Germline V gene data show CDR1 as SGHTA and CDR2 as FQGTGA. Trimming took 5 bases from V and 6 from J, leaving 16 bases between them. The CDR3: CASSPLFGGKTQYF. The CDR3, as DNA: TGTGCCAGCAGCCCGCTATTCGGAGGAAAGACCCAGTACTTC.

This clonotype was seen just once. The chain links TRBV7-2 to TRBJ1-4, with a tentative D call TRBD1 (6 bases). Germline assignment: CDR1 SGHTA and CDR2 FQGNSA. Trimming left V 3 bases short and J 7 bases short, with 15 bases between. The CDR3 has 15 residues. The CDR3 loop is CASSFRRGGREKLFF. The CDR3 coding sequence is TGTGCCAGCAGCTTCAGGAGGGGGGGTCGTGAAAAACTGTTTTTT.

The chain joins TRBV20-1 to TRBJ1-6; unclear D gene. Germline loops: CDR1 DFQATT, CDR2 SNEGSKA (reference sequence). CDR3 size: 14 residues. V gave up 0 bases and J gave up 10 bases, with 13 bases separating them. The CDR3 sequence: CSARETWVLSPLHF. In nucleotides, the CDR3 is TGCAGTGCTAGAGAAACCTGGGTTTTATCACCCCTCCACTTT.

This clonotype was seen ten or more times. The chain links TRBV11-2 to TRBJ2-3; D may be TRBD1 (6 bases). V dropped 4 bases and J dropped 3 bases, with 8 bases sitting between them. The CDR3 is 13 residues long. CDR1 and CDR2 from the germline V gene are SGHAT and FQNNGV. CDR3 in DNA: TGTGCCAGCAGCTCGGACAGAACAGATACGCAGTATTTT. Its translation is CASSSDRTDTQYF.